This note documents a single T cell receptor (beta chain) sequence. As yet, its antigen is unknown. TCRdb reanalysed the RACE reads using MiXCR and keeps one entry per CDR3 protein. The sample lists 180,000 or so distinct CDR3 sequences, approximately 14% occurring once. The data stem from a study of human T cells and chemical hapten exposure. Study-wide background: 2% DPC was applied to roughly 2 cm by roughly 2 cm of upper inner arm skin for sensitization. Study-level findings and limits: TCRs at a frequency above 1 in 1000 stayed unchanged with DPC sensitization. Significantly more large CDR3 similarity clusters arose among expanded TCRs than among controls.

This CDR3 is 13 amino acids long. Germline CDR1 reads SGHTA; CDR2 reads FQGNSA. Trimming removed 5 bases from V and 0 bases from J, with 7 bases in between. Indicated time point: patch test 1, 2 weeks after DPC sensitization. Treatment: therapeutic diphenylcyclopropenone sensitization with weekly scalp DPC. Unseparated into fractions, whole blood served as the source from which total RNA was extracted. The specimen comprised whole blood, sampled in connection with sensitization to the hapten diphenylcyclopropenone (DPC). The chain combines TRBV7-2 with TRBJ1-1; D may be TRBD1 (5 bases). The TCR was taken from a woman in her twenties or thirties with alopecia areata. Some clones in this sample may be carry-over from other donors' samples. CDR3 region: CASSDSMNTEAFF. CDR3 nucleotides: TGTGCCAGCAGCGACAGCATGAACACTGAAGCTTTCTTT. Using reference TRBV7-2 and TRBJ1-1 for the parts outside the CDR3, the full variable domain is GAGVSQSPSNKVTEKGKDVELRCDPISGHTALYWYRQSLGQGLEFLIYFQGNSAPDKSGLPSDRFSAERTGGSVSTLTIQRTQQEDSAVYLCASSDSMNTEAFFGQGTRLTVV.